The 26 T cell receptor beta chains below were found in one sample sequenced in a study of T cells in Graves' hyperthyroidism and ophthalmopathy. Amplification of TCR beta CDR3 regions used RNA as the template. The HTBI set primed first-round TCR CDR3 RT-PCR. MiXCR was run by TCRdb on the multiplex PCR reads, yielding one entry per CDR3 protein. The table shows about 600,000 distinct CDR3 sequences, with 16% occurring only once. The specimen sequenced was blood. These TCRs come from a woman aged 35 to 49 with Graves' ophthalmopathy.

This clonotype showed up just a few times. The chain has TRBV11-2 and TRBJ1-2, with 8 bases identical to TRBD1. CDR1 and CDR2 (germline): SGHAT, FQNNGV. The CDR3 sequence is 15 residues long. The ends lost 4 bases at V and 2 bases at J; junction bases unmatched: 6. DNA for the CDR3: TGTGCCAGCAGCTACGACAGGGGAAGAAACTATGGCTACACCTTC. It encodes CASSYDRGRNYGYTF.

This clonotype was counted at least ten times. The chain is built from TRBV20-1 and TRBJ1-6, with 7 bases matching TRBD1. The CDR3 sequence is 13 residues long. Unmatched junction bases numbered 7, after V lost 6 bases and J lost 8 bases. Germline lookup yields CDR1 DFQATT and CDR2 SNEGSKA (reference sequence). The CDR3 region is CSAKGQLDSPLHF. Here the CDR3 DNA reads TGCAGTGCAAAGGGACAGTTAGATTCACCCCTCCACTTT.

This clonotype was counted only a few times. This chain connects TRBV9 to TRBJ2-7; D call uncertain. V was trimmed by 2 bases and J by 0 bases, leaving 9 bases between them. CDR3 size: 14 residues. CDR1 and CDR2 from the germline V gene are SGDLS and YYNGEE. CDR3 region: CASSVGSHSYEQYF. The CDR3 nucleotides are TGTGCCAGCAGCGTGGGGTCTCACTCCTACGAGCAGTACTTC.

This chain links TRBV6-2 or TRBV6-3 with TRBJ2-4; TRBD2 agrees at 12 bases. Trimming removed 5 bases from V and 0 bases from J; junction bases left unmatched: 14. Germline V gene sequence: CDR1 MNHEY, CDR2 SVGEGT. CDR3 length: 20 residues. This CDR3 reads CASSAPSLAGGLIAKNIQYF. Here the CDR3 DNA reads TGTGCCAGCAGTGCCCCCTCTCTAGCGGGAGGGTTGATAGCCAAAAACATTCAGTACTTC.

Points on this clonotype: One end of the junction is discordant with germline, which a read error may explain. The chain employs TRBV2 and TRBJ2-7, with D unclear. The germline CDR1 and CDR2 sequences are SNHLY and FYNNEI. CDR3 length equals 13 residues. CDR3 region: CASSLDGSYERYF. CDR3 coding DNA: TGTGCCAGCAGTTTAGACGGATCCTACGAGCGGTACTTC.

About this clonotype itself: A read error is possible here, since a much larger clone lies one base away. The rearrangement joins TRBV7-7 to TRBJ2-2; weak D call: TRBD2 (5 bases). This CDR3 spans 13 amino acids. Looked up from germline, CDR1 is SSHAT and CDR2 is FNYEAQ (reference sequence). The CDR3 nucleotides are TGTGCTAGCAGCTTAGAAGGGAGCGAGGAGCTGTTTTTT. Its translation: CASSLEGSEELFF.

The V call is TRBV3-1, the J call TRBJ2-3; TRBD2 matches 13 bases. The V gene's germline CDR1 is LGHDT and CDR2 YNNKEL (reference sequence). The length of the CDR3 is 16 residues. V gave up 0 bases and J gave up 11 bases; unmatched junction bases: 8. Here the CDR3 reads CASSQDVGLAGVWQYF. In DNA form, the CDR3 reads TGTGCCAGCAGCCAAGATGTCGGACTAGCGGGAGTATGGCAGTATTTT.

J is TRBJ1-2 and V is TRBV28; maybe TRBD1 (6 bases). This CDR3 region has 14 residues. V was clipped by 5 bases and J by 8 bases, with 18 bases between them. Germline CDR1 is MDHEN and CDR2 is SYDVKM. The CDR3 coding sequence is TGTGCCAGCAGTATAGTACAGGGATCGAGGGGCTACACCTTC. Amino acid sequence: CASSIVQGSRGYTF.

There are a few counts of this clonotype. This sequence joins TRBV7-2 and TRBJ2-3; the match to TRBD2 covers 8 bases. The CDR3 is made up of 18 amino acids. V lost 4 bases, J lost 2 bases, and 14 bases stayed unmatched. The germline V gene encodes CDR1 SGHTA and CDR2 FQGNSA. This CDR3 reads CASSSQAGGSGSTDTQYF. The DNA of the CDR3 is TGTGCCAGCAGCTCCCAGGCGGGGGGTAGCGGTTCCACAGATACGCAGTATTTT.

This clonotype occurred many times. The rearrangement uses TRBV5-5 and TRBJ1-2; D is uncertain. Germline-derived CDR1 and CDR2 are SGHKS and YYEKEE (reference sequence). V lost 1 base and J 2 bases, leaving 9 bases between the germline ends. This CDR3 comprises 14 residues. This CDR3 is CASSLLLQNYGYTF. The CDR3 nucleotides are TGTGCCAGCAGCTTGTTATTACAGAACTATGGCTACACCTTC.

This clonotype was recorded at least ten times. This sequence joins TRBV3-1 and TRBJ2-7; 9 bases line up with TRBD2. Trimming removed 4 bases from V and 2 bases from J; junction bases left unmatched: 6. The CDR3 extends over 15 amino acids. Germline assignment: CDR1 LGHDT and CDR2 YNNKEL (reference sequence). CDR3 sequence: CASSPRLAGPYEQYF. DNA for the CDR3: TGTGCCAGCAGCCCCCGGCTAGCGGGACCCTACGAGCAGTACTTC.

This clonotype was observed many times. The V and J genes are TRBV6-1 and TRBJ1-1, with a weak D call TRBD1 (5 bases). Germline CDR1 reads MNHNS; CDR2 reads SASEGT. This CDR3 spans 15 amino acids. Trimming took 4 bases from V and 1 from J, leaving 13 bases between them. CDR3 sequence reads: CASSGVGHANTEAFF. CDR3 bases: TGTGCCAGCAGTGGTGTCGGACACGCGAACACTGAAGCTTTCTTT.

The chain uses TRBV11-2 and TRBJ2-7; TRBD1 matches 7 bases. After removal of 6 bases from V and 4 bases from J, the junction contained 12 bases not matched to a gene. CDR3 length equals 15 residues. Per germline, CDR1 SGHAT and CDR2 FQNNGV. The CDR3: CASSSAGTVRYEQYF. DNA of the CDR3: TGTGCCAGCAGTTCGGCCGGGACAGTCAGATACGAGCAGTACTTC.

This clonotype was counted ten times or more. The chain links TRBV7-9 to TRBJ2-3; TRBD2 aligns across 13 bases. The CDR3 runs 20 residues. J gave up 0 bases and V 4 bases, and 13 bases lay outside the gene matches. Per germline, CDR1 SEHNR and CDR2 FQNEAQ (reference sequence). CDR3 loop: CASSSLSRLAGGSSTDTQYF. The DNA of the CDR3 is TGTGCCAGCAGCTCCCTATCCAGACTAGCGGGAGGCTCTAGCACAGATACGCAGTATTTT. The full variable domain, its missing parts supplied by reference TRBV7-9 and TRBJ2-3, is DTGVSQNPRHKITKRGQNVTFRCDPISEHNRLYWYRQTLGQGPEFLTYFQNEAQLEKSRLLSDRFSAERPKGSFSTLEIQRTEQGDSAMYLCASSSLSRLAGGSSTDTQYFGPGTRLTVL.

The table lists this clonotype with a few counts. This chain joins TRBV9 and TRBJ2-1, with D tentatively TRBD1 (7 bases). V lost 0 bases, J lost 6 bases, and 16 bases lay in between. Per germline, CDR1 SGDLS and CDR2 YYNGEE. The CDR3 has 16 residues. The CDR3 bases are TGTGCCAGCAGCGTAGTTCCCAGGGGGGCGCGCAATGAGCAGTTCTTC. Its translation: CASSVVPRGARNEQFF.

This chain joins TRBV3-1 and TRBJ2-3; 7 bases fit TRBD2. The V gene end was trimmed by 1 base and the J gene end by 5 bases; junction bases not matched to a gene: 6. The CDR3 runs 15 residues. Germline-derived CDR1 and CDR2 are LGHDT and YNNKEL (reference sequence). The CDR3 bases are TGTGCCAGCAGCCAAGCGGGAGGAGTTTTAGATACGCAGTATTTT. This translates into CASSQAGGVLDTQYF.

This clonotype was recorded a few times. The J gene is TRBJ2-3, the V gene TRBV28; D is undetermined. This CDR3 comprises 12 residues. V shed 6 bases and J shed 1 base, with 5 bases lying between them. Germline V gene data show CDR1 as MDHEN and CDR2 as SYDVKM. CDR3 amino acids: CASRFRTDTQYF. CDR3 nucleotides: TGTGCCAGCAGATTTCGCACAGATACGCAGTATTTT.

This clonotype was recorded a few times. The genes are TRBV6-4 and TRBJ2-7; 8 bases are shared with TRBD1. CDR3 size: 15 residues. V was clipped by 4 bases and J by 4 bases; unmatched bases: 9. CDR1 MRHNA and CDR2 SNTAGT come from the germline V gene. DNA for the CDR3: TGTGCCAGCAGTGCCCCGGACAGGGATCTTTACGAGCAGTACTTC. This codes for CASSAPDRDLYEQYF.

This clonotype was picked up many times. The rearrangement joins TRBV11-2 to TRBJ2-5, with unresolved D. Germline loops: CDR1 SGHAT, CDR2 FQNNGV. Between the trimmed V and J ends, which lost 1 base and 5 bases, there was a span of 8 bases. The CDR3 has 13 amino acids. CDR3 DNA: TGTGCCAGCAGCTTAGCGACCCCCGAGACCCAGTACTTC. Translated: CASSLATPETQYF.

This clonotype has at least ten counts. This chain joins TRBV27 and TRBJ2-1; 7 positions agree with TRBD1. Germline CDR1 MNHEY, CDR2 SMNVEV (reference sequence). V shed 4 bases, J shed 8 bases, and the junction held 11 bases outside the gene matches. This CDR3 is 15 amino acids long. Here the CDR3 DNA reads TGTGCCAGCAGTTCCTCCCCCGACAGGGTGGATGAGCAGTTCTTC. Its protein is CASSSSPDRVDEQFF.

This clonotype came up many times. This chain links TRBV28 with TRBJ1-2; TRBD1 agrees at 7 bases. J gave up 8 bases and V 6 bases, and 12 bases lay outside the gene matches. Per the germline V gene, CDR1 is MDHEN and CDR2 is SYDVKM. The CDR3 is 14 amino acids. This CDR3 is CASRKKTGHLGYTF. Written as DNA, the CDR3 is TGTGCCAGCAGGAAAAAGACAGGGCATCTCGGCTACACCTTC.

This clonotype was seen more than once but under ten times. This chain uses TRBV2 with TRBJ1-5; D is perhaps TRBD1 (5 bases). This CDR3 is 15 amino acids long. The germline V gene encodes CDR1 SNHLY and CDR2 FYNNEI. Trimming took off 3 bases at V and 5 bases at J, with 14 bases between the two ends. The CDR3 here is CASSEGRVSYQPQHF. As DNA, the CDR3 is TGTGCCAGCAGTGAGGGGCGGGTTTCATATCAGCCCCAGCATTTT.

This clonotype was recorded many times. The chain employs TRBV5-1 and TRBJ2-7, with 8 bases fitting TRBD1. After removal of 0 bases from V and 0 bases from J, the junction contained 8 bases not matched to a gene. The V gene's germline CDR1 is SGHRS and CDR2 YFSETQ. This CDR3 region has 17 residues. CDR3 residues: CASSLGPGGSSSYEQYF. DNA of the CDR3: TGCGCCAGCAGCTTGGGCCCAGGGGGCTCCTCCTCCTACGAGCAGTACTTC.

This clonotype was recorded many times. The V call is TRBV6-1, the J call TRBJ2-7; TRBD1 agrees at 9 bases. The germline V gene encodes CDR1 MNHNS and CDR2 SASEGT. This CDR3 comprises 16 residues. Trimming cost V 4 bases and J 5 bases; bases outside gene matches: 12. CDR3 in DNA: TGTGCCAGCAGTGTGATCCCGGGACAGGGTGCCGACGAGCAGTACTTC. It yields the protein CASSVIPGQGADEQYF.

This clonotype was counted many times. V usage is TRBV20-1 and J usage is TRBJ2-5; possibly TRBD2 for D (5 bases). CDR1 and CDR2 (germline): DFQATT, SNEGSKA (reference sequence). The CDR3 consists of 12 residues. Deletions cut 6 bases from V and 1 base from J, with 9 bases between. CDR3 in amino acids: CSASLAQETQYF. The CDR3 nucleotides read TGCAGTGCCAGCCTAGCCCAAGAGACCCAGTACTTC.

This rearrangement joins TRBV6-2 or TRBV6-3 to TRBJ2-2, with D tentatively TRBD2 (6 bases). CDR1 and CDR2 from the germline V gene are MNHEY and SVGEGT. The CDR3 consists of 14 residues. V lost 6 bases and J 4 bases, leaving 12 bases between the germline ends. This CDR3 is CASSRRDFTGELFF. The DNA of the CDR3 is TGTGCCAGCAGCCGACGGGACTTCACCGGGGAGCTGTTTTTT.